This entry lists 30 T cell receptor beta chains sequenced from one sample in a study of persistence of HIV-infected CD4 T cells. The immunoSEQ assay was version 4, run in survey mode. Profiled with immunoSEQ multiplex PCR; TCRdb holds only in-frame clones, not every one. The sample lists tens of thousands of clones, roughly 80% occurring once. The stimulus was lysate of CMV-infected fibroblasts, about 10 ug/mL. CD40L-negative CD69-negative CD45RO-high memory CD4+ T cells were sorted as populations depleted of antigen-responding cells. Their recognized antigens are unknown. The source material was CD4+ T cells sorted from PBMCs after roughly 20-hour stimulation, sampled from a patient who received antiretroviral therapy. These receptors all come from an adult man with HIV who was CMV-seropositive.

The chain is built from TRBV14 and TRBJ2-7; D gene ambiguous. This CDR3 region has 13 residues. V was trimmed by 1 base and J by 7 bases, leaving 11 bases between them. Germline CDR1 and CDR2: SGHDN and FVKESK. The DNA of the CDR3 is TGTGCCAGCAGCCAAGCGCCGTCTTTGGAGCAGTACTTC. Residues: CASSQAPSLEQYF.

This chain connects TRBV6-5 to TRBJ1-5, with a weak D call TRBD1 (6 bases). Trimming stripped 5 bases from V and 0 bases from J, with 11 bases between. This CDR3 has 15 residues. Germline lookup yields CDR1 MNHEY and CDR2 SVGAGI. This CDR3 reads CASSQDRSSNQPQHF. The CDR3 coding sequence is TGTGCCAGCAGTCAGGACAGATCTAGCAATCAGCCCCAGCATTTT.

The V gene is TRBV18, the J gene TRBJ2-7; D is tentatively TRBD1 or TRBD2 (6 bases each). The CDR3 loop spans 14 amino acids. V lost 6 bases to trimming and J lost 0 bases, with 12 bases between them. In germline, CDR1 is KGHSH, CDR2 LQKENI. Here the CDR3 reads CASSRDTNSYEQYF. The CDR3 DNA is TGTGCCAGCTCGCGGGACACAAACTCCTACGAGCAGTACTTC.

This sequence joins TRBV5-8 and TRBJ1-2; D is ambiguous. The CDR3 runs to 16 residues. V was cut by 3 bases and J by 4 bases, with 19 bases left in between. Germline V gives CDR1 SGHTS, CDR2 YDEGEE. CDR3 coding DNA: TGTGCCAGCAGCTCGAAGTGGTACACCTCCTCCTATGGCTACACCTTC. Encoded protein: CASSSKWYTSSYGYTF. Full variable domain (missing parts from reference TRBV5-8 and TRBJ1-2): EAGVTQSPTHLIKTRGQQATLRCSPISGHTSVYWYQQALGLGLQFLLWYDEGEERNRGNFPPRFSGRQFPNYSSELNVNALELEDSALYLCASSSKWYTSSYGYTFGSGTRLTVV.

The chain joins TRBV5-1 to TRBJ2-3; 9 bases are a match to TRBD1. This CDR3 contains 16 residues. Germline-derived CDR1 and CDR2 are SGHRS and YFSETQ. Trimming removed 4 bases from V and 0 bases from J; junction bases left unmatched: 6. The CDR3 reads CASSAGQGLSTDTQYF. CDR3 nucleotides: TGCGCCAGCAGCGCCGGACAGGGGTTGAGCACAGATACGCAGTATTTT.

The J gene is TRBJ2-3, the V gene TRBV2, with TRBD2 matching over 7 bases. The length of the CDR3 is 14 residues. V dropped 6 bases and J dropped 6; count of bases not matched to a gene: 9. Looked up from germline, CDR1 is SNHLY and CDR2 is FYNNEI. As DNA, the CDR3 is TGTGCCAGCAGCCGACTAGCTGCTCTCGATACGCAGTATTTT. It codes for CASSRLAALDTQYF.

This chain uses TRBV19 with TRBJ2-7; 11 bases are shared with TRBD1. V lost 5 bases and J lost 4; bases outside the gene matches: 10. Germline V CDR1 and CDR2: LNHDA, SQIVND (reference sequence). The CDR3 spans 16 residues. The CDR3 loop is CASSRKPRDRGYEQYF. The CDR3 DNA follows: TGTGCCAGTAGTCGTAAACCCCGGGACAGGGGGTACGAGCAGTACTTC.

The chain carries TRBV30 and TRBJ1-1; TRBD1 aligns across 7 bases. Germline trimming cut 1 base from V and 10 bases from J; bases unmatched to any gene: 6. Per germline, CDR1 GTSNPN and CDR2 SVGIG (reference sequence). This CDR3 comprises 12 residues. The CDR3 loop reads CAWSADRVRAFF. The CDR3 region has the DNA TGTGCCTGGAGTGCAGACAGGGTAAGAGCTTTCTTT.

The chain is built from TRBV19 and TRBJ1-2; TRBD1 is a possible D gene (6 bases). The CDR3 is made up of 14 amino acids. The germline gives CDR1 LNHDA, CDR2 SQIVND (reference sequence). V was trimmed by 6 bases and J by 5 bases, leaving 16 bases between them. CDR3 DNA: TGTGCCAGTAGCGAGACAGGACAGAGATATGGCTACACCTTC. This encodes CASSETGQRYGYTF.

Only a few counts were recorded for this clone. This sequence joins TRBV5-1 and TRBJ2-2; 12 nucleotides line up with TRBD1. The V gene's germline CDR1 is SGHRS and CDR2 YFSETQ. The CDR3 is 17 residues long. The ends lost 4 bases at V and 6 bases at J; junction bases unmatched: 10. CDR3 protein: CASSQGTGGVFAGELFF. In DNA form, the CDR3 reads TGCGCCAGCAGCCAAGGGACAGGGGGCGTATTTGCCGGGGAGCTGTTTTTT.

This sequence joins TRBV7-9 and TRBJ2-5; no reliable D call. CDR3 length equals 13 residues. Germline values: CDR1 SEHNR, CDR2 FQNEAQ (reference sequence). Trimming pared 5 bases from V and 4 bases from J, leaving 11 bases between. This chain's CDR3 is CASSPGVSETQYF. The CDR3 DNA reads TGTGCCAGCAGCCCTGGTGTATCAGAGACCCAGTACTTC.

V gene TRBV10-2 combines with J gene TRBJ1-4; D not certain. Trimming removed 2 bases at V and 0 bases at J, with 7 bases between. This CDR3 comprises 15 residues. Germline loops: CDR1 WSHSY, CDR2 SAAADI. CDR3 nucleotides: TGCGCCAGCAGTGAGAGAAGGGCAACTAATGAAAAACTGTTTTTT. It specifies CASSERRATNEKLFF.

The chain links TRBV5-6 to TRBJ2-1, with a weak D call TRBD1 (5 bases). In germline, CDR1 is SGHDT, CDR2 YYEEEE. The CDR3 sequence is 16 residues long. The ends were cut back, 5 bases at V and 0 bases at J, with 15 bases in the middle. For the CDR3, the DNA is TGTGCCAGCAGTTTACAGGTTATTAGCTCCTACAATGAGCAGTTCTTC. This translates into CASSLQVISSYNEQFF. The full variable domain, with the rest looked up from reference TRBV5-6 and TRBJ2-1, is DAGVTQSPTHLIKTRGQQVTLRCSPKSGHDTVSWYQQALGQGPQFIFQYYEEEERQRGNFPDRFSGHQFPNYSSELNVNALLLGDSALYLCASSLQVISSYNEQFFGPGTRLTVL.

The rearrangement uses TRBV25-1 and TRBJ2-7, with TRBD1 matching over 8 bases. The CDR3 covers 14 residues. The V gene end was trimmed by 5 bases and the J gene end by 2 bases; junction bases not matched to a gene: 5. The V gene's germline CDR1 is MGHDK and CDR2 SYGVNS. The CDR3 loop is CASSRETGAYEQYF. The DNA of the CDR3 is TGTGCCAGCAGTCGAGAGACAGGGGCCTACGAGCAGTACTTC.

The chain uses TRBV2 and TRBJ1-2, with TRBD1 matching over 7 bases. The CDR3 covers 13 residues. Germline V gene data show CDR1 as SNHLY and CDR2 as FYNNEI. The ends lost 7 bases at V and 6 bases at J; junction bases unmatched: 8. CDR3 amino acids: CASNLQGYDGYTF. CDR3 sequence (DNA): TGTGCCAGCAACCTACAGGGGTATGATGGCTACACCTTC.

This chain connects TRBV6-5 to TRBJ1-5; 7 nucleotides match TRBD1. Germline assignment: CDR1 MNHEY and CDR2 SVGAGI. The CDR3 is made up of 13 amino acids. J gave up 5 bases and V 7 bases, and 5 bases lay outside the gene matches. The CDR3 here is CASTNTGDQPQHF. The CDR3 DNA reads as TGTGCCAGCACAAACACAGGGGATCAGCCCCAGCATTTT.

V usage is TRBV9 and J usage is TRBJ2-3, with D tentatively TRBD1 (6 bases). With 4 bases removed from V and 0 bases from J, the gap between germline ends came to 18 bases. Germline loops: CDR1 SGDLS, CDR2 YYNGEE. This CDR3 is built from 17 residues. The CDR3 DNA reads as TGTGCCAGCAGCTGGCGGTCGGACAGCTCTAGCACAGATACGCAGTATTTT. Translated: CASSWRSDSSSTDTQYF.

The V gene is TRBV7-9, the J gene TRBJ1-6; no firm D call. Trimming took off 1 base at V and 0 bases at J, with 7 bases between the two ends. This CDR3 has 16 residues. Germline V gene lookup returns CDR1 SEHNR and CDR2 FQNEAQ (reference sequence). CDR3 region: CASSLGASSYNSPLHF. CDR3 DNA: TGTGCCAGCAGCTTAGGAGCGAGCTCCTATAATTCACCCCTCCACTTT.

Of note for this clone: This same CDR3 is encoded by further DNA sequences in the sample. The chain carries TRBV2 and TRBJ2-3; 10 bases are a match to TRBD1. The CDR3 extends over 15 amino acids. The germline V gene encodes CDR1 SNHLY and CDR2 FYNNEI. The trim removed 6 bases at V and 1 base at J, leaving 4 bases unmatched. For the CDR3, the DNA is TGTGCCAGCAGCGCCGGGACAGGGGGCACAGATACGCAGTATTTT. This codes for CASSAGTGGTDTQYF.

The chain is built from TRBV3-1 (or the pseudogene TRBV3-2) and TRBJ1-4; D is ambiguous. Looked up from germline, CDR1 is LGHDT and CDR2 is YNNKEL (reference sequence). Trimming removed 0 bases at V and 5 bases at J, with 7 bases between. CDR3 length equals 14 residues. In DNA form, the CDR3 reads TGTGCCAGCAGCCAAGAGGGAGCGAATGAAAAACTGTTTTTT. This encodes CASSQEGANEKLFF.

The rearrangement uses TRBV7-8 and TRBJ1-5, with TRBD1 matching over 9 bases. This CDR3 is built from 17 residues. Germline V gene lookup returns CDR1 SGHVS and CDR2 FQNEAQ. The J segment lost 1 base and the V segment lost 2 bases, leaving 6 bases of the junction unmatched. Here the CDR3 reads CASSLTFGQGSNQPQHF. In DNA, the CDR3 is TGTGCCAGCAGCTTAACATTTGGACAGGGGAGCAATCAGCCCCAGCATTTT.

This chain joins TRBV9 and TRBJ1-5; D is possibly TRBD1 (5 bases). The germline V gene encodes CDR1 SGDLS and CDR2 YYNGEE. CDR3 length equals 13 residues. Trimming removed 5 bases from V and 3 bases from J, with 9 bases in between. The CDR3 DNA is TGTGCCAGCAGTGGGACCCCCAATCAGCCCCAGCATTTT. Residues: CASSGTPNQPQHF. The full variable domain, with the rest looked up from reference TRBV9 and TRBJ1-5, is DSGVTQTPKHLITATGQRVTLRCSPRSGDLSVYWYQQSLDQGLQFLIQYYNGEERAKGNILERFSAQQFPDLHSELNLSSLELGDSALYFCASSGTPNQPQHFGDGTRLSIL.

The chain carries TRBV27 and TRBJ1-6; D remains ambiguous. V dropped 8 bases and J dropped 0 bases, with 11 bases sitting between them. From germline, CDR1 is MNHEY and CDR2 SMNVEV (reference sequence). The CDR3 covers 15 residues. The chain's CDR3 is CASGRLLSYNSPLHF. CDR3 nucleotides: TGTGCCAGCGGTAGGCTGCTCTCCTATAATTCACCCCTCCACTTT.

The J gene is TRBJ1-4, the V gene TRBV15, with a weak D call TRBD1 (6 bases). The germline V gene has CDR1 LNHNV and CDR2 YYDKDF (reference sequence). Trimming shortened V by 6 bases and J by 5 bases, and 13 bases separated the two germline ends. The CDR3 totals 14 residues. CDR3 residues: CATRRTGINEKLFF. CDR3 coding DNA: TGTGCCACCAGACGTACAGGGATCAATGAAAAACTGTTTTTT.

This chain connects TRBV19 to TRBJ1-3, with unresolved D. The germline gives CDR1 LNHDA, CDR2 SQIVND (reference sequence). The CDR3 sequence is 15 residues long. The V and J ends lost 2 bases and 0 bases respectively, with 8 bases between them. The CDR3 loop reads CASSITAVSGNTIYF. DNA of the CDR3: TGTGCCAGTAGTATAACAGCCGTCTCTGGAAACACCATATATTTT.

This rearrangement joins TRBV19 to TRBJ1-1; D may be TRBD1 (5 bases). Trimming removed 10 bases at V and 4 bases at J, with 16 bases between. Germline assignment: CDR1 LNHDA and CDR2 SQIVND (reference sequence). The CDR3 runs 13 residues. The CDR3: CAMNSGRGTEAFF. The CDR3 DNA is TGTGCCATGAATTCAGGGAGAGGCACTGAAGCTTTCTTT.

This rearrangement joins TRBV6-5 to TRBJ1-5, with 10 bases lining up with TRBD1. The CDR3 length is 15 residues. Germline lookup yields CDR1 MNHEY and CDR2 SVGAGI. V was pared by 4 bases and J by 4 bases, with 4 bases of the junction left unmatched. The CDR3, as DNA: TGTGCCAGCAGTTTGGGACAGGGGAAGAATCAGCCCCAGCATTTT. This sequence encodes CASSLGQGKNQPQHF.

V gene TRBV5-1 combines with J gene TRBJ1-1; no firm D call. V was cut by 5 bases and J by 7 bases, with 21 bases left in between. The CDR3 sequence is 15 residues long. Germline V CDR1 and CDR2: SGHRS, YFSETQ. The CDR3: CASSNGRFEMGEAFF. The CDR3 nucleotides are TGCGCCAGCAGTAATGGCAGATTTGAAATGGGTGAAGCTTTCTTT.

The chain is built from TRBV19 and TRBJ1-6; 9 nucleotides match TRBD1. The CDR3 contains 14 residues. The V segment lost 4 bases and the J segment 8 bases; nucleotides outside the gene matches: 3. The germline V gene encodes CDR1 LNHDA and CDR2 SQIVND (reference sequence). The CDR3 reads CASSRGQGYSPLHF. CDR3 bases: TGTGCCAGTAGTAGGGGACAGGGATATTCACCCCTCCACTTT.

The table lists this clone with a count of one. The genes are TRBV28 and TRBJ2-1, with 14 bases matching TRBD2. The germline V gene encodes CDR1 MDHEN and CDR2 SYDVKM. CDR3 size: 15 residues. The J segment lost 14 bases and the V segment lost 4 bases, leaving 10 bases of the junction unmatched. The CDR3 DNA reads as TGTGCCAGCAGTTCCCGGACTAGCGGGGGGTCACGGGAGTTCTTC. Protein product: CASSSRTSGGSREFF.